These 29 T cell receptor beta chains were all obtained from the same sample, sequenced in a study of T cell responses to AZD1222 COVID-19 vaccine. The repertoire was sequenced with immunoSEQ multiplex PCR; TCRdb's copy has only in-frame clones and lacks some. This sample has about 100,000 clones, with roughly nine tenths found just once. The sample consisted of peripheral blood, taken 28 days after the second AZD1222 dose. Receptor source: an adult who received the AZD1222 COVID-19 vaccine.

The chain joins TRBV2 to TRBJ2-3; TRBD2 matches at 10 bases. Trimming removed 8 bases from V and 6 bases from J; junction bases left unmatched: 8. The CDR3 has 14 amino acids. Germline V gives CDR1 SNHLY, CDR2 FYNNEI. The DNA of the CDR3 is TGTGCCAGCCAAGGACTAGCGGCCACGGATACGCAGTATTTT. It translates to CASQGLAATDTQYF. Supplemented by reference TRBV2 and TRBJ2-3, the full variable domain reads EPEVTQTPSHQVTQMGQEVILRCVPISNHLYFYWYRQILGQKVEFLVSFYNNEISEKSEIFDDQFSVERPDGSNFTLKIRSTKLEDSAMYFCASQGLAATDTQYFGPGTRLTVL.

The genes are TRBV12-3 or TRBV12-4 and TRBJ1-3; D unresolved. Trimming left V 5 bases short and J 9 bases short, with 14 bases between. CDR3 length: 13 residues. The CDR3 region has the DNA TGTGCCAGCAGTCTGACTGAGGCCACCACCATATATTTT. Its translation: CASSLTEATTIYF.

The chain recombines TRBV6-5 with TRBJ2-7; 8 bases are a match to TRBD2. Germline V CDR1 and CDR2: MNHEY, SVGAGI. CDR3 length: 15 amino acids. With 6 bases clipped from V and 0 bases from J, the junction kept 7 bases outside the gene matches. The CDR3 spells CASSRAGANSYEQYF. The CDR3 nucleotides are TGTGCCAGCAGCCGAGCGGGGGCTAACTCCTACGAGCAGTACTTC.

The V call is TRBV5-4, the J call TRBJ1-2; D is perhaps TRBD1 (5 bases). Germline CDR1 and CDR2: SGHNT and YYREEE (reference sequence). The CDR3 runs 14 residues. The ends were cut back, 2 bases at V and 4 bases at J, with 12 bases in the middle. DNA of the CDR3: TGTGCCAGCAGCTTACAAATGGGGGGCTATGGCTACACCTTC. Its protein product is CASSLQMGGYGYTF. Variable domain in full (rest from reference TRBV5-4 and TRBJ1-2): ETGVTQSPTHLIKTRGQQVTLRCSSQSGHNTVSWYQQALGQGPQFIFQYYREEENGRGNFPPRFSGLQFPNYSSELNVNALELDDSALYLCASSLQMGGYGYTFGSGTRLTVV.

The chain employs TRBV6-5 and TRBJ2-1; 7 nucleotides match TRBD2. Germline V gene sequence: CDR1 MNHEY, CDR2 SVGAGI. The CDR3 has 16 amino acids. With V trimmed by 4 bases and J by 0 bases, 6 bases remained unmatched. Here the CDR3 DNA reads TGTGCCAGCAGTTTCGGCGGGGGAAGCTCCTACAATGAGCAGTTCTTC. It yields the protein CASSFGGGSSYNEQFF.

This chain connects TRBV3-1 (or the pseudogene TRBV3-2) to TRBJ2-1; D is unresolved. The germline V gene encodes CDR1 LGHDT and CDR2 YNNKEL (reference sequence). V was clipped by 8 bases and J by 4 bases, with 21 bases between them. The CDR3 runs to 16 residues. The chain's CDR3 is CASGYLGRKQYNEQFF. In DNA form, the CDR3 reads TGTGCCAGCGGGTATTTAGGCCGAAAGCAATACAATGAGCAGTTCTTC.

The chain carries TRBV5-1 and TRBJ2-5, with 11 bases matching TRBD2. V shed 0 bases, J shed 2 bases, and the junction held 12 bases outside the gene matches. The CDR3 is 19 amino acids. Germline-derived CDR1 and CDR2 are SGHRS and YFSETQ. In DNA, the CDR3 is TGCGCCAGCAGCTTGGGTAGGGTGACTAGCGGGGTCCGGCAAGAGACCCAGTACTTC. Protein: CASSLGRVTSGVRQETQYF. Supplemented by reference TRBV5-1 and TRBJ2-5, the full variable domain reads KAGVTQTPRYLIKTRGQQVTLSCSPISGHRSVSWYQQTPGQGLQFLFEYFSETQRNKGNFPGRFSGRQFSNSRSEMNVSTLELGDSALYLCASSLGRVTSGVRQETQYFGPGTRLLVL.

This chain joins TRBV7-3 and TRBJ2-5, with D tentatively TRBD2 (6 bases). Germline CDR1 is SGHTA and CDR2 is FQGTGA. The CDR3 is 14 residues long. Between the trimmed V and J ends, which lost 4 bases and 2 bases, there was a span of 11 bases. The CDR3 coding sequence is TGTGCCAGCAGCTCAGGGAGGCTGCAAGAGACCCAGTACTTC. This sequence encodes CASSSGRLQETQYF.

This clone was seen just once. The V call is TRBV13, the J call TRBJ2-3; 8 bases line up with TRBD2. Trimming took 3 bases from V and 6 from J; bases not matched to a gene: 8. Germline CDR1 reads PRHDT; CDR2 reads FYEKMQ (reference sequence). CDR3 length equals 15 residues. This chain's CDR3 is CASSFLGTRSDTQYF. CDR3 DNA: TGTGCCAGCAGCTTCCTCGGGACTAGGTCGGATACGCAGTATTTT.

This chain links TRBV30 with TRBJ2-1; tentative D call: TRBD2 (5 bases). Trimming cost V 7 bases and J 4 bases, with 20 bases left between them. This CDR3 is 15 amino acids long. Germline V lookup: CDR1 GTSNPN, CDR2 SVGIG (reference sequence). This CDR3 reads CAFHKEAVLYNEQFF. The CDR3 region has the DNA TGTGCCTTCCACAAAGAAGCGGTCCTTTACAATGAGCAGTTCTTC. The full variable domain, its missing parts supplied by reference TRBV30 and TRBJ2-1, is SQTIHQWPATLVQPVGSPLSLECTVEGTSNPNLYWYRQAAGRGLQLLFYSVGIGQISSEVPQNLSASRPQDRQFILSSKKLLLSDSGFYLCAFHKEAVLYNEQFFGPGTRLTVL.

This sequence joins TRBV6-5 and TRBJ2-1, with 7 bases aligning to TRBD1. Germline V gene lookup returns CDR1 MNHEY and CDR2 SVGAGI. The CDR3 length is 14 residues. J gave up 7 bases and V 4 bases, and 7 bases lay outside the gene matches. DNA for the CDR3: TGTGCCAGCAGTTCCGACAGGGTTCGAAATGAGCAGTTCTTC. Its protein is CASSSDRVRNEQFF.

The J gene is TRBJ2-7, the V gene TRBV19; 12 bases line up with TRBD2. Germline V gene lookup returns CDR1 LNHDA and CDR2 SQIVND (reference sequence). The CDR3 contains 15 residues. The junction had 4 bases not matched to a gene; V was cut back by 4 bases and J by 3 bases. DNA of the CDR3: TGTGCCAGTAGTACCCTGACTAGCGGGAGCTACGAGCAGTACTTC. Translation gives CASSTLTSGSYEQYF.

This clone showed up just a few times. The genes are TRBV9 and TRBJ2-7; TRBD2 aligns across 12 bases. The CDR3 contains 16 residues. CDR1 and CDR2 (germline): SGDLS, YYNGEE. With 3 bases clipped from V and 7 bases from J, the junction kept 11 bases outside the gene matches. The chain's CDR3 is CASSAGLAGFFGEQYF. CDR3 nucleotide sequence: TGTGCCAGCAGCGCCGGACTAGCGGGGTTTTTTGGGGAGCAGTACTTC.

The J gene is TRBJ1-4, the V gene TRBV6-5; D is ambiguous. The CDR3 extends over 14 amino acids. Germline V CDR1 and CDR2: MNHEY, SVGAGI. V was cut by 0 bases and J by 0 bases, with 2 bases left in between. In DNA form, the CDR3 reads TGTGCCAGCAGTTACTCTACAACTAATGAAAAACTGTTTTTT. It translates to CASSYSTTNEKLFF.

The V and J genes are TRBV9 and TRBJ2-5, with D uncertain. In germline, CDR1 is SGDLS, CDR2 YYNGEE. The germline V and J ends were trimmed by 0 bases and 1 base, with 10 bases remaining between them. CDR3 size: 15 residues. CDR3 DNA sequence: TGTGCCAGCAGCGTAGCGGCGTCTGTCCAAGAGACCCAGTACTTC. This gives the protein CASSVAASVQETQYF.

V gene TRBV4-2 combines with J gene TRBJ2-5, with no clear D. Between the trimmed V and J ends, which lost 0 bases and 6 bases, there was a span of 5 bases. The CDR3 has 12 amino acids. Germline V gene lookup returns CDR1 LGHNA and CDR2 YNFKEQ. The CDR3 bases are TGTGCCAGCAGCCAAGATTTACAGACCCAGTACTTC. As protein: CASSQDLQTQYF.

This clone was recorded only once. The chain employs TRBV28 and TRBJ1-3; the D is unclear. V was pared by 7 bases and J by 4 bases, with 20 bases between. The CDR3 contains 16 residues. Germline assignment: CDR1 MDHEN and CDR2 SYDVKM. The chain's CDR3 is CASKAVNGIPGNTIYF. DNA of the CDR3: TGTGCCAGCAAAGCGGTAAACGGCATACCGGGAAACACCATATATTTT.

The CDR3 nucleotides are TGTGCCAGCAGTCAGCGTCCCCCCTACGAGCAGTACTTC. This gives the protein CASSQRPPYEQYF. V and J are TRBV6-2 or TRBV6-3 and TRBJ2-7; D is unclear. Germline CDR1 reads MNHEY; CDR2 reads SVGEGT. The CDR3 length is 13 residues. Trimming removed 5 bases at V and 2 bases at J, with 10 bases between.

The V call is TRBV19, the J call TRBJ1-4; a weak D match, TRBD1 (6 bases). The germline V gene encodes CDR1 LNHDA and CDR2 SQIVND (reference sequence). The CDR3 length is 13 residues. Trimming pared 9 bases from V and 8 bases from J, leaving 16 bases between. Here the CDR3 reads CASHRRDKEKLFF. For the CDR3, the DNA is TGTGCCAGCCACAGACGGGACAAGGAAAAACTGTTTTTT.

This clone was detected once. V is TRBV21-1 and J is TRBJ2-3; the table's TRBD2 call for D was not verified on the DNA. TRBV21-1 is a recognized pseudogene. The CDR3 totals 14 residues. Here the CDR3 DNA reads TGTGCCAGCACCTTAGCGGGAGATCCAGATACGCAGTATTTT. Its protein is CASTLAGDPDTQYF.

In this sample, this clone turned up a few times. The chain recombines TRBV10-3 with TRBJ2-3; 11 bases agree with TRBD1. Germline V gene lookup returns CDR1 ENHRY and CDR2 SYGVKD. J was trimmed by 2 bases and V by 6 bases; bases with no gene match: 13. This CDR3 is 18 amino acids long. The CDR3 is CAISPTDRGQGDTDTQYF. The CDR3 DNA follows: TGTGCCATCAGCCCAACTGACCGGGGACAGGGGGACACAGATACGCAGTATTTT.

This clone was seen just once. The V and J genes are TRBV6-5 and TRBJ1-2; TRBD1 matches 9 bases. The V gene's germline CDR1 is MNHEY and CDR2 SVGAGI. The CDR3 extends over 14 amino acids. V gave up 6 bases and J gave up 0 bases; unmatched junction bases: 2. The CDR3 DNA reads as TGTGCCAGCAGCCGACAGGGGGCTAACTATGGCTACACCTTC. Protein sequence: CASSRQGANYGYTF.

The chain employs TRBV12-5 and TRBJ2-7; 9 bases are a match to TRBD1. Germline trimming cut 0 bases from V and 3 bases from J; bases unmatched to any gene: 6. Germline V CDR1 and CDR2: LGHNT, FRNRAP. CDR3 length equals 16 residues. CDR3 loop: CASGLVLGTGSYEQYF. CDR3 bases: TGTGCTAGTGGTTTGGTACTAGGGACAGGGAGCTACGAGCAGTACTTC.

The chain is built from TRBV12-5 and TRBJ1-1; 7 bases are shared with TRBD1. The germline V gene has CDR1 LGHNT and CDR2 FRNRAP. The CDR3 sequence is 15 residues long. The ends lost 6 bases at V and 0 bases at J; junction bases unmatched: 7. The CDR3 DNA reads TGTGCTAGTGGCTCCCCGACAGGGATGAACACTGAAGCTTTCTTT. Translated: CASGSPTGMNTEAFF.

The genes are TRBV10-3 and TRBJ1-2; TRBD1 is a possible D gene (6 bases). The CDR3 spans 16 residues. Germline CDR1 reads ENHRY; CDR2 reads SYGVKD. V was pared by 0 bases and J by 8 bases, with 19 bases between. CDR3 sequence (DNA): TGTGCCATCAGTGAGTCGAAGTGGGCAGGGGAGTCGGGCTACACCTTC. Amino acids: CAISESKWAGESGYTF.

This chain connects TRBV2 to TRBJ2-5; no firm D call. Trimming removed 1 base at V and 1 base at J, with 7 bases between. The CDR3 has 14 residues. CDR1 and CDR2 from the germline V gene are SNHLY and FYNNEI. CDR3 protein: CASSEGRFQETQYF. The DNA of the CDR3 is TGTGCCAGCAGTGAAGGACGCTTCCAAGAGACCCAGTACTTC.

The chain employs TRBV5-1 and TRBJ2-7, with 8 bases aligning to TRBD1. This CDR3 region has 14 residues. V lost 5 bases, J lost 3 bases, and 7 bases stayed unmatched. Germline-derived CDR1 and CDR2 are SGHRS and YFSETQ. Here the CDR3 reads CASREGQGIYEQYF. DNA of the CDR3: TGCGCCAGCAGGGAAGGACAGGGTATCTACGAGCAGTACTTC.

The chain combines TRBV12-2 with TRBJ1-1; TRBD1, the D gene given by the table, was not confirmed from the DNA. TRBV12-2 is labeled a pseudogene. The length of the CDR3 is 13 residues. The CDR3 reads CASRFRGGAGAFF. In DNA, the CDR3 is TGTGCAAGTCGCTTCCGAGGGGGCGCGGGAGCTTTCTTT.

The CDR3 coding sequence is TGTGCCAGCAGCCGGGTGGGGGAAACCTATAATTCACCCCTCCACTTT. It specifies CASSRVGETYNSPLHF. J is TRBJ1-6 and V is TRBV5-4; a weak D match, TRBD1 (5 bases). V was shortened by 4 bases and J by 2 bases, with 13 bases between the two germline ends. This CDR3 comprises 16 residues. Germline CDR1 and CDR2: SGHNT and YYREEE (reference sequence).